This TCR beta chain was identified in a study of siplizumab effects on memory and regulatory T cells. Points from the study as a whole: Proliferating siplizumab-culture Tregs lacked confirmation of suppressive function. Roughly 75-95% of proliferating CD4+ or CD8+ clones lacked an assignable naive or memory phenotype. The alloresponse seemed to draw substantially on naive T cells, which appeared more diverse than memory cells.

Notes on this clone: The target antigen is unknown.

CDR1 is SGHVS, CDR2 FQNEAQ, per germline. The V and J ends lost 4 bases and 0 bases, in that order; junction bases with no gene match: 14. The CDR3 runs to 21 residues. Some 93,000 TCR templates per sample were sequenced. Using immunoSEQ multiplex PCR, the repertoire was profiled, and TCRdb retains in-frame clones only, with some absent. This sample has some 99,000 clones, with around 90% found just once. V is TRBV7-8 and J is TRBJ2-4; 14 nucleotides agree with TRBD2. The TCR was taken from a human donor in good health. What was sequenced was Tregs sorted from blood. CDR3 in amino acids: CASSSPLLTSGGALAKNIQYF. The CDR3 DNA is TGTGCCAGCAGCTCGCCCCTACTGACTAGCGGGGGGGCCCTAGCCAAAAACATTCAGTACTTC.